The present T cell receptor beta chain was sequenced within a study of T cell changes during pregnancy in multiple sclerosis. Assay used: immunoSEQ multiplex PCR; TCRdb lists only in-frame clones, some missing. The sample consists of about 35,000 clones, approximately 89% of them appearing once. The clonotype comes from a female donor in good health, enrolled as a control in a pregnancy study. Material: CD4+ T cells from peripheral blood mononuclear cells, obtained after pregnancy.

CDR3 sequence reads: CASSAGGAFYNEQFF. CDR3 nucleotide sequence: TGTGCCAGCAGTGCCGGGGGGGCTTTTTACAATGAGCAGTTCTTC. The chain carries TRBV9 and TRBJ2-1, with TRBD2 identical over 8 bases. The CDR3 consists of 15 residues. The germline V gene encodes CDR1 SGDLS and CDR2 YYNGEE. The ends lost 5 bases at V and 4 bases at J; junction bases unmatched: 8.